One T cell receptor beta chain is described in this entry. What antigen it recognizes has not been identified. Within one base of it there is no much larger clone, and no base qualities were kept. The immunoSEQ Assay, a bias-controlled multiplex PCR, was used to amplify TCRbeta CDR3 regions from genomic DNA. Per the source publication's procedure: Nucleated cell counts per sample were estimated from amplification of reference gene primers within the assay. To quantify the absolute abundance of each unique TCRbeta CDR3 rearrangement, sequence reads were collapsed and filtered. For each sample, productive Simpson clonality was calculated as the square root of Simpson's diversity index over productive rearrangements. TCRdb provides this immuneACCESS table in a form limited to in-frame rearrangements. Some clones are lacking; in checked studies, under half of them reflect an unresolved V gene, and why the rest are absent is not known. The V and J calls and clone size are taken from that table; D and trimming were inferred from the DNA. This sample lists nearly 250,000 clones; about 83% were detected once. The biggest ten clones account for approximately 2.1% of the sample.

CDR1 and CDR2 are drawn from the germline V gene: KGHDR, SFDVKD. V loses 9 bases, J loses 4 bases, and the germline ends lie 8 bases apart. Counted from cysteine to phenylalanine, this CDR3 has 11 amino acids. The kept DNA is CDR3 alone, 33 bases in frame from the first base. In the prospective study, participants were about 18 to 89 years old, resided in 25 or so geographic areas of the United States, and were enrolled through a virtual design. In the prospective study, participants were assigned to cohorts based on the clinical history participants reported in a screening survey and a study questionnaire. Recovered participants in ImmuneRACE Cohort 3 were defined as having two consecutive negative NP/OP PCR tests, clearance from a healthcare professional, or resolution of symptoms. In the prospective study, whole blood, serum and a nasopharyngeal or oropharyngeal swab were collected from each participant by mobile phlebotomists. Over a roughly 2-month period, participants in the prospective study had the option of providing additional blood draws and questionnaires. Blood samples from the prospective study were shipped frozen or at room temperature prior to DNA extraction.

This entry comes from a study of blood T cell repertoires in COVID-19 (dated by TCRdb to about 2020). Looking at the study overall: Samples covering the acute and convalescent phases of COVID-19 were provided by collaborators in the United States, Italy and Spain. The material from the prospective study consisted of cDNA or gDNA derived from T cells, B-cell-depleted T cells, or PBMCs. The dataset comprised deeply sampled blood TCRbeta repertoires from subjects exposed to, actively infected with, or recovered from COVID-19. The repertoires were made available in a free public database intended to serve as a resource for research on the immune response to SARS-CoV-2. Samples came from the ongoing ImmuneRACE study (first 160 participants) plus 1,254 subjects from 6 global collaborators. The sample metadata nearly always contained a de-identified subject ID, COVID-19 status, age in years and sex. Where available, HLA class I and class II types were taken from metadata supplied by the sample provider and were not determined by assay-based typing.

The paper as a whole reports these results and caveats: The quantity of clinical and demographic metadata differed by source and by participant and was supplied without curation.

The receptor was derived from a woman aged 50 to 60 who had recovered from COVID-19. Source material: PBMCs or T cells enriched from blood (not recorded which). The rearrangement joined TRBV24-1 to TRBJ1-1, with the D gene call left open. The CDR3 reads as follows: CATSRGTEAFF. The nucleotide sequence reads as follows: TGTGCCACCTCCCGAGGCACTGAAGCTTTCTTT.